This TCR beta chain was retrieved from a study of cytomegalovirus exposure and HLA in healthy donors. With 60 Vbeta and 13 Jbeta primers, the PCR was carried out. Assay used: immunoSEQ multiplex PCR; TCRdb lists only in-frame clones, some missing. The sample contains 90,000 to 150,000 clones, nearly 80% of which appear only once. This clone has only a few counts. Its antigen is as yet unknown. Study observations and caveats: Altogether, 170 or so TCR beta chains were recorded as cytomegalovirus-associated. Looking again later, the authors saw that most CMV-associated TCR beta chains seemed HLA-restricted.

Trimming took off 4 bases at V and 1 base at J, with 13 bases between the two ends. The CDR3 loop spans 15 amino acids. Germline values: CDR1 MNHEY, CDR2 SVGAGI. Sequencing was done on a sample of PBMCs. The genes are TRBV6-5 and TRBJ1-1; D is perhaps TRBD1 (5 bases). This TCR was recovered from a woman aged 25 to 45 in good health and CMV-seropositive. The DNA for the CDR3 is TGTGCCAGCAGTTCGTTGGGGCAGGGGAACACTGAAGCTTTCTTT. Translation gives CASSSLGQGNTEAFF.